The 14 T cell receptor beta chains reported below all come from one sample, sequenced in a study of shared clonotypes between healthy human individuals. The repertoire was sequenced with immunoSEQ multiplex PCR; TCRdb's copy has only in-frame clones and lacks some. The sample has 740,000 or so clones, approximately 73% seen once. The sample was memory CD4+ T cells sorted from blood. The subset was: CD45RA-negative fraction. Every receptor here comes from a woman in her twenties or thirties in good health.

The table lists this clone with a few counts. The genes are TRBV18 and TRBJ2-2; tentative D call: TRBD2 (5 bases). V was pared by 3 bases and J by 1 base, with 12 bases between. The CDR3 has 16 residues. CDR1 is KGHSH and CDR2 is LQKENI in the germline V gene. CDR3 bases: TGTGCCAGCTCACCCCAGGACGGGGTGAACACCGGGGAGCTGTTTTTT. Encoded protein: CASSPQDGVNTGELFF.

The gene calls are TRBV5-6 and TRBJ2-3; D not certain. The CDR3 loop spans 13 amino acids. V was cut by 1 base and J by 5 bases, with 8 bases left in between. Per the germline V gene, CDR1 is SGHDT and CDR2 is YYEEEE. As DNA, the CDR3 is TGTGCCAGCAGCTTGTCTGGCGGAGATACGCAGTATTTT. It specifies CASSLSGGDTQYF.

This clone was counted between two and nine times. The gene calls are TRBV19 and TRBJ2-1; 9 nucleotides line up with TRBD1. This CDR3 has 15 amino acids. Trimming cost V 6 bases and J 4 bases; bases outside gene matches: 7. Germline CDR1 is LNHDA and CDR2 is SQIVND (reference sequence). This CDR3 reads CASRSGQGLYNEQFF. DNA of the CDR3: TGTGCCAGTAGGTCGGGACAGGGACTTTACAATGAGCAGTTCTTC.

This rearrangement joins TRBV5-6 to TRBJ1-5; TRBD1 is a possible D gene (6 bases). This CDR3 contains 15 residues. V lost 1 base to trimming and J lost 6 bases, with 14 bases between them. CDR1 is SGHDT, CDR2 YYEEEE, per germline. CDR3 in amino acids: CASSLLSGDGQPQHF. The CDR3, as DNA: TGTGCCAGCAGCTTGTTGTCAGGGGATGGTCAGCCCCAGCATTTT.

This rearrangement joins TRBV27 to TRBJ1-1; maybe TRBD1 (5 bases). This CDR3 contains 15 residues. Germline V CDR1 and CDR2: MNHEY, SMNVEV (reference sequence). Trimming took off 4 bases at V and 2 bases at J, with 14 bases between the two ends. The CDR3 coding sequence is TGTGCCAGCAGTTCATGGGGGGTGGGAAACACTGAAGCTTTCTTT. The encoded protein is CASSSWGVGNTEAFF.

This sequence joins TRBV7-2 and TRBJ2-1; 11 bases agree with TRBD2. CDR1 is SGHTA and CDR2 is FQGNSA in the germline V gene. Losses at the gene ends were 1 base for V and 7 bases for J; bases not matched to a gene: 9. CDR3 length equals 17 residues. The CDR3: CASSLGLLAGGANEQFF. In DNA, the CDR3 is TGTGCCAGCAGCTTAGGGTTGCTAGCGGGAGGTGCGAATGAGCAGTTCTTC.

This clone was counted only a few times. The CDR3 DNA follows: TGTGCCAGCAGTTTTGTGGGGAGTGAAGCTTTCTTT. Translating it yields CASSFVGSEAFF. V gene TRBV28 combines with J gene TRBJ1-1, with D uncertain. The CDR3 runs to 12 residues. From germline, CDR1 is MDHEN and CDR2 SYDVKM. V was shortened by 3 bases and J by 7 bases, with 9 bases between the two germline ends.

This clone came up once. The chain has TRBV5-1 and TRBJ2-7, with 11 nucleotides matching TRBD1. The CDR3 covers 15 residues. CDR1 and CDR2 from the germline V gene are SGHRS and YFSETQ. V lost 3 bases and J lost 3; bases outside the gene matches: 5. CDR3 sequence reads: CASSSRDRGIYEQYF. CDR3 nucleotide sequence: TGCGCCAGCAGCTCCCGGGACAGGGGGATCTACGAGCAGTACTTC.

This chain links TRBV28 with TRBJ2-1, with 11 bases that match TRBD2. The germline V gene has CDR1 MDHEN and CDR2 SYDVKM. This CDR3 region has 17 residues. Trimming at V came to 6 bases and at J to 9 bases, leaving 16 bases not matched to a gene. CDR3 loop: CASRRGVRLAGKVEQFF. The CDR3 region has the DNA TGTGCCAGCAGACGGGGGGTTCGACTAGCGGGGAAGGTTGAGCAGTTCTTC. Full variable domain (missing parts from reference TRBV28 and TRBJ2-1): DVKVTQSSRYLVKRTGEKVFLECVQDMDHENMFWYRQDPGLGLRLIYFSYDVKMKEKGDIPEGYSVSREKKERFSLILESASTNQTSMYLCASRRGVRLAGKVEQFFGPGTRLTVL.

Here the CDR3 reads CASSEMGTQYF. CDR3 nucleotides: TGTGCCAGCAGTGAAATGGGGACCCAGTACTTC. This chain uses TRBV6-1 with TRBJ2-5; D unresolved. This CDR3 is 11 amino acids long. The V and J ends lost 2 bases and 7 bases respectively, with 5 bases between them. Germline V lookup: CDR1 MNHNS, CDR2 SASEGT.

The rearrangement uses TRBV6-1 and TRBJ1-4, with D uncertain. The CDR3 consists of 14 residues. V was clipped by 4 bases and J by 4 bases, with 10 bases between them. The germline CDR1 and CDR2 sequences are MNHNS and SASEGT. This CDR3 reads CASSVLRNNEKLFF. In DNA form, the CDR3 reads TGTGCCAGCAGTGTCTTACGGAATAATGAAAAACTGTTTTTT.

This sequence joins TRBV5-1 and TRBJ1-4; 12 bases line up with TRBD1. V trimming: 3 bases; J trimming: 7 bases; junction bases outside the gene matches: 4. Germline assignment: CDR1 SGHRS and CDR2 YFSETQ. The CDR3 consists of 15 residues. The CDR3 DNA follows: TGCGCCAGCAGCTGGGGACAGGGGGCGCCTGAAAAACTGTTTTTT. It is translated as CASSWGQGAPEKLFF.

Worth noting for this clone: Different DNA sequences within this sample yield the same CDR3. The CDR3 sequence is CASSFLREKLFF. DNA of the CDR3: TGTGCCAGCAGTTTCTTGAGGGAAAAACTGTTTTTT. The chain carries TRBV28 and TRBJ1-4; no clear D. Germline CDR1 reads MDHEN; CDR2 reads SYDVKM. This CDR3 contains 12 residues. Trimming left V 3 bases short and J 8 bases short, with 7 bases between.

This rearrangement joins TRBV27 to TRBJ1-1, with a weak D call TRBD1 (5 bases). The CDR3 totals 14 residues. V was trimmed by 2 bases and J by 5 bases, leaving 12 bases between them. Germline CDR1 is MNHEY and CDR2 is SMNVEV (reference sequence). The CDR3, as DNA: TGTGCCAGCAGTTTAGCGGGGGGAGGAACTGAAGCTTTCTTT. The encoded protein is CASSLAGGGTEAFF.